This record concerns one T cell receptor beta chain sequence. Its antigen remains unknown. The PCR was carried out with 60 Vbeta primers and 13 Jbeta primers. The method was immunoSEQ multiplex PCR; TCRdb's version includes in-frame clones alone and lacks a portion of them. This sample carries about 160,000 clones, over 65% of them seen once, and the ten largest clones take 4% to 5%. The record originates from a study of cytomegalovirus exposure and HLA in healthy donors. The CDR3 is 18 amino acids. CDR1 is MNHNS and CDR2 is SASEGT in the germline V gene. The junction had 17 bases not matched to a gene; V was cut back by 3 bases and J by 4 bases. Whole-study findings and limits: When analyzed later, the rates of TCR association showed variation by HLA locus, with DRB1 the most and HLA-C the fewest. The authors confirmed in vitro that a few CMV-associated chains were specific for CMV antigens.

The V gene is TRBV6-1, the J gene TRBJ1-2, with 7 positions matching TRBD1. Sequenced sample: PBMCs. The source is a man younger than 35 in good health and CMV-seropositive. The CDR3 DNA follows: TGTGCCAGCAGTGACTACACTGATTACAGGGGATTGTTCTATGGCTACACCTTC. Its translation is CASSDYTDYRGLFYGYTF.